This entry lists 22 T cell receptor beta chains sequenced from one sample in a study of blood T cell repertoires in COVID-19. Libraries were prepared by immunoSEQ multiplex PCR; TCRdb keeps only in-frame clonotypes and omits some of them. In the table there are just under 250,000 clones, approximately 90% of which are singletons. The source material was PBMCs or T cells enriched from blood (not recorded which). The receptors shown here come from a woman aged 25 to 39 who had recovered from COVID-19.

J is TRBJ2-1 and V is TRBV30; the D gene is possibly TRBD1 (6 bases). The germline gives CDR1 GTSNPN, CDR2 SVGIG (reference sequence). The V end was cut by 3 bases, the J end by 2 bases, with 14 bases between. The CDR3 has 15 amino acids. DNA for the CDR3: TGTGCCTGGAGCGAGGGGGTGCAAACCTACAATGAGCAGTTCTTC. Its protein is CAWSEGVQTYNEQFF. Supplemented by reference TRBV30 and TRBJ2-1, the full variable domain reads SQTIHQWPATLVQPVGSPLSLECTVEGTSNPNLYWYRQAAGRGLQLLFYSVGIGQISSEVPQNLSASRPQDRQFILSSKKLLLSDSGFYLCAWSEGVQTYNEQFFGPGTRLTVL.

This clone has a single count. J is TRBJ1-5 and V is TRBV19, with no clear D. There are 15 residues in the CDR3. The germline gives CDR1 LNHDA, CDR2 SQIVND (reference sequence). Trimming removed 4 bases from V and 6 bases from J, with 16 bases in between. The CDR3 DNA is TGTGCCAGTAGTACCACGGGAAGGTCAAGTCAGCCCCAGCATTTT. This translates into CASSTTGRSSQPQHF.

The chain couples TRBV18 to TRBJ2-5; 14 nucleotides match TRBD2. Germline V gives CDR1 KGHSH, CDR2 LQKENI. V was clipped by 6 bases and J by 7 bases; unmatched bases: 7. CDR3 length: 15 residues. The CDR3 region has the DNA TGTGCCAGCTCGCGGGGACTAGCGGGAGAGGTGACCCAGTACTTC. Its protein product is CASSRGLAGEVTQYF.

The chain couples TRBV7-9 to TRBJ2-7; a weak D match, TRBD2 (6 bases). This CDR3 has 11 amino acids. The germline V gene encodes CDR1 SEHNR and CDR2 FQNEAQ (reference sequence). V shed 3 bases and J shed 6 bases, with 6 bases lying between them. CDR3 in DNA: TGTGCCAGCAGCTTCGGGAGCGAGCAGTACTTC. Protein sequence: CASSFGSEQYF.

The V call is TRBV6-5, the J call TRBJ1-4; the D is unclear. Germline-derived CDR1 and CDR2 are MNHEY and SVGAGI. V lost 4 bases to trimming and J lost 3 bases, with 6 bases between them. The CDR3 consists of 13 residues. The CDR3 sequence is CASSWRANEKLFF. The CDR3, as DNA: TGTGCCAGCAGTTGGCGGGCTAATGAAAAACTGTTTTTT.

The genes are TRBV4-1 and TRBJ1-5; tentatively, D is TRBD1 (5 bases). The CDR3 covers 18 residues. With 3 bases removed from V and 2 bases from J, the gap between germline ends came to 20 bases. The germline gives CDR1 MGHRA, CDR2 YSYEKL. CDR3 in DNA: TGCGCCAGCAGCCATACACTACGGGGGGATGGGGGCAATCAGCCCCAGCATTTT. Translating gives CASSHTLRGDGGNQPQHF.

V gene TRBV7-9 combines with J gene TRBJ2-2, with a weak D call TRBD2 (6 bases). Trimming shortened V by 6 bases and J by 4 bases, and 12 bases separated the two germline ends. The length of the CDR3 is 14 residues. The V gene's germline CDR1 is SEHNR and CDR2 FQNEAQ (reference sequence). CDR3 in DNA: TGTGCCAGCAGTTTTAGCGGACTCACCGGGGAGCTGTTTTTT. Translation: CASSFSGLTGELFF.

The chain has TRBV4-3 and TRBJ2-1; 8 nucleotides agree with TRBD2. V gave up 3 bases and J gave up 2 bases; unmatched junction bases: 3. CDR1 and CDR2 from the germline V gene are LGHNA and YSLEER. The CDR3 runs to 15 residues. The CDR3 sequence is CASSHGRGAYNEQFF. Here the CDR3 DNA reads TGCGCCAGCAGCCACGGGAGGGGGGCCTACAATGAGCAGTTCTTC.

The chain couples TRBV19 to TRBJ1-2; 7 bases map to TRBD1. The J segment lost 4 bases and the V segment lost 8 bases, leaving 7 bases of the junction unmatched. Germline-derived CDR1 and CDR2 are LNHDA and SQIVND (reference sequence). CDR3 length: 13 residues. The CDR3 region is CASAPGQSYGYTF. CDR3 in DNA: TGTGCCAGTGCCCCGGGACAGTCCTATGGCTACACCTTC.

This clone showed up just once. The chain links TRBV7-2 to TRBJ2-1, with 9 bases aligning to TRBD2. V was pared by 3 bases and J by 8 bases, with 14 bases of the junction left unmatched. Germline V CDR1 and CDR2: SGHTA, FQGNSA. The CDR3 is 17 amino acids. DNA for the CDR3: TGTGCCAGCAGCTTGGAAGGACTAGCGAGGGGGACCCATGAGCAGTTCTTC. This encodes CASSLEGLARGTHEQFF.

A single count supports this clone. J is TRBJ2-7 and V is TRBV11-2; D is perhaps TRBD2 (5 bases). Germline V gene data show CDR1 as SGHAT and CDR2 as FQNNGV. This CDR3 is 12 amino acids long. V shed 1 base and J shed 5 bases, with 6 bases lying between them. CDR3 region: CASSLVGNEQYF. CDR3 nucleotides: TGTGCCAGCAGCTTAGTCGGGAACGAGCAGTACTTC.

Here the CDR3 reads CASSQDRSSNQPQHF. The CDR3 coding sequence is TGCGCCAGCAGCCAAGATCGCAGTAGCAATCAGCCCCAGCATTTT. The chain recombines TRBV4-3 with TRBJ1-5, with D hard to call. Germline V gene data show CDR1 as LGHNA and CDR2 as YSLEER. The CDR3 covers 15 residues. Deletions cut 0 bases from V and 0 bases from J, with 6 bases between.

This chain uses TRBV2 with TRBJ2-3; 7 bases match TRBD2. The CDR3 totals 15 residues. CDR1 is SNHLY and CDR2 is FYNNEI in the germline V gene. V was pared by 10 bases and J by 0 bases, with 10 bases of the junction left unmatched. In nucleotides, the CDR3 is TGTGCCACCGGACTTGGGGGGGTTAGCACAGATACGCAGTATTTT. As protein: CATGLGGVSTDTQYF.

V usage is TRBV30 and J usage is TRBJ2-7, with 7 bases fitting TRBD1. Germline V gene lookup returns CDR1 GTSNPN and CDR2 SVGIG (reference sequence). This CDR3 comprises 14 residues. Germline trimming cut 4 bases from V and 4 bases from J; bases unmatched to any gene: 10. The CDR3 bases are TGTGCCTGGAACCCGGGACAGACTGATTACGAGCAGTACTTC. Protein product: CAWNPGQTDYEQYF.

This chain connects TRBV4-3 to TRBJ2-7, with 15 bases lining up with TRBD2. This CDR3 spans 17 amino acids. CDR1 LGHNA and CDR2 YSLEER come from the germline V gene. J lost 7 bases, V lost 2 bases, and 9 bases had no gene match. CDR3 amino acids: CASSQLGLAGGPWEQYF. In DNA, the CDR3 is TGCGCCAGCAGCCAACTCGGACTAGCGGGAGGGCCATGGGAGCAGTACTTC.

In nucleotides, the CDR3 is TGTGCCAGCAGCTTAGTGCTACAGGGCCGCAACTACACCTTC. It is translated as CASSLVLQGRNYTF. J is TRBJ1-2 and V is TRBV11-2; weak D call: TRBD1 (6 bases). The V gene's germline CDR1 is SGHAT and CDR2 FQNNGV. The CDR3 runs 14 residues. V lost 1 base and J lost 10, with 16 bases in between.

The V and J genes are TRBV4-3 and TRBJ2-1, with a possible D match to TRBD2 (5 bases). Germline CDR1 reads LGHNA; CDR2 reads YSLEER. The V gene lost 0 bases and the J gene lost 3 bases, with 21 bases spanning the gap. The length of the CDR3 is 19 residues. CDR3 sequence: CASSQDSQIASRNYNEQFF. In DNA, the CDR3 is TGCGCCAGCAGCCAAGATTCCCAAATTGCTAGCCGGAACTACAATGAGCAGTTCTTC.

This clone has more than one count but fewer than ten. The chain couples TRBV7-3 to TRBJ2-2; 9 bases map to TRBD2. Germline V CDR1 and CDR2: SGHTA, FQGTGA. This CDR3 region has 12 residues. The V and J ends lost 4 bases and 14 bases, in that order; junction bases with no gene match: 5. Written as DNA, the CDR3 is TGTGCCAGCAGCTCCTTAGCGGGAGACCTGTTTTTT. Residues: CASSSLAGDLFF.

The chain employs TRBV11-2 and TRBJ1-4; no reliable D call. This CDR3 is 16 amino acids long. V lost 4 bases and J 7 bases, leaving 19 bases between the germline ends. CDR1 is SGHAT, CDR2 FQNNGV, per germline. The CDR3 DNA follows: TGTGCCAGCAGCTCCCAAAACCCCTCAGATCTTGAAAAACTGTTTTTT. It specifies CASSSQNPSDLEKLFF. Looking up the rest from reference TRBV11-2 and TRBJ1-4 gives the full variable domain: EAGVAQSPRYKIIEKRQSVAFWCNPISGHATLYWYQQILGQGPKLLIQFQNNGVVDDSQLPKDRFSAERLKGVDSTLKIQPAKLEDSAVYLCASSSQNPSDLEKLFFGSGTQLSVL.

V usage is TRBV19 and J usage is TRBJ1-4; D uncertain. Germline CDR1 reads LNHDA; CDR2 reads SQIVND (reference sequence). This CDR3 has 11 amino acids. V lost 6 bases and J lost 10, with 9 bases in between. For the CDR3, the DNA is TGTGCCAGTAGCGCAGGAGGAAAACTGTTTTTT. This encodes CASSAGGKLFF.

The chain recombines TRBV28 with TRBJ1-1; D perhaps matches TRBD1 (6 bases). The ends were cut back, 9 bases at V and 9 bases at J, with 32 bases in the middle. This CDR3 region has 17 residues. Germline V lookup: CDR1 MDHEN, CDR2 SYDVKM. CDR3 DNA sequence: TGTGCCAGTAGGATCCGCCAAGGGGGGGTGGGAGCCGAAAAAGCTTTCTTT. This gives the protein CASRIRQGGVGAEKAFF.

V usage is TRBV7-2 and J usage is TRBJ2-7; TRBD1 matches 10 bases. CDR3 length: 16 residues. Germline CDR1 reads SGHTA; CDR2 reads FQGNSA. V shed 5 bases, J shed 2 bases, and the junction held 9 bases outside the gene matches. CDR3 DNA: TGTGCCAGCAGCACGGAACCGGGACAGGGGACCTACGAGCAGTACTTC. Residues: CASSTEPGQGTYEQYF. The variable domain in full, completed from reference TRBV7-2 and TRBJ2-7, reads GAGVSQSPSNKVTEKGKDVELRCDPISGHTALYWYRQSLGQGLEFLIYFQGNSAPDKSGLPSDRFSAERTGGSVSTLTIQRTQQEDSAVYLCASSTEPGQGTYEQYFGPGTRLTVT.